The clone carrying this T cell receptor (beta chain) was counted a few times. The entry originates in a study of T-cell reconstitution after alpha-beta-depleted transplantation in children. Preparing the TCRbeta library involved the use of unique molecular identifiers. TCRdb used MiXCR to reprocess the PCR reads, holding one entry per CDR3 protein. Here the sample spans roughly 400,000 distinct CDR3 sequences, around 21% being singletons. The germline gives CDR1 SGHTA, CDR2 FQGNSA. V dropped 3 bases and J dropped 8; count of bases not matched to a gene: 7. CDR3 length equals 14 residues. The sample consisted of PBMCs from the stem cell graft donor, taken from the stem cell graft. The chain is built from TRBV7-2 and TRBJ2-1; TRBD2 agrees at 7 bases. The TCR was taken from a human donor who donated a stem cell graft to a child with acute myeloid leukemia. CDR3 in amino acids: CASSFTAGVDEQFF. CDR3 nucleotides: TGTGCCAGCAGCTTCACGGCGGGAGTTGATGAGCAGTTCTTC.